This T cell receptor (beta chain) was sequenced for a study of cytomegalovirus exposure and HLA in healthy donors. As regards this clone: Its antigen is as yet unknown.

The trim removed 5 bases at V and 10 bases at J, leaving 15 bases unmatched. Per germline, CDR1 SGHNT and CDR2 YENEEA. The length of the CDR3 is 17 residues. Study results and caveats: Donors belonging to an Asian-associated ancestry cluster reportedly showed fewer N-insertions in productive TCRs than the roughly 680-donor mean, according to what a later analysis found.

This PCR relied on a set of 60 Vbeta primers and 13 Jbeta primers. Sequencing used immunoSEQ multiplex PCR; TCRdb keeps in-frame clones, though not all of them. In all, the sample yields 50,000 to 70,000 clones. The clonotype comes from a man aged 45-65 years in good health and CMV-seropositive. V gene TRBV11-3 combines with J gene TRBJ1-6; 9 bases agree with TRBD1. The sequenced material came from PBMCs. The CDR3 region is CASSPPPGQGAWSPLHF. DNA for the CDR3: TGTGCCAGCAGCCCGCCCCCGGGACAGGGCGCATGGTCACCCCTCCACTTT. The complete variable domain, with remaining parts taken from reference TRBV11-3 and TRBJ1-6, reads EAGVVQSPRYKIIEKKQPVAFWCNPISGHNTLYWYLQNLGQGPELLIRYENEEAVDDSQLPKDRFSAERLKGVDSTLKIQPAELGDSAVYLCASSPPPGQGAWSPLHFGNGTRLTVT.